In its sample, the clone carrying this TCR beta chain was seen a few times. The data stem from a study of control samples from healthy donors and cancer patients. The CDR3 is 15 residues long. Trimming pared 1 base from V and 10 bases from J, leaving 14 bases between. Germline CDR1 reads SEHNR; CDR2 reads FQNEAQ (reference sequence). TCRdb keeps only in-frame clones here, not all; method: immunoSEQ multiplex PCR. This table has about 120,000 clones, more than 80% appearing once. The chain links TRBV7-9 to TRBJ1-6; D not resolved. The sequence was obtained from a man aged 45-60 years in good health. Input material: blood. CDR3 sequence (DNA): TGTGCCAGCAGCTTAGAGGAGGGCGAGGGATCACCCCTCCACTTT. Protein product: CASSLEEGEGSPLHF.